What follows are 28 T cell receptor beta chains derived from one specimen sequenced in a study of T cells in Graves' hyperthyroidism and ophthalmopathy. Amplification of TCR beta CDR3 regions used RNA as the template. HTBI primers were the set used in a first-round RT-PCR of the TCR CDR3. MiXCR, run by TCRdb on the multiplex PCR reads, gives a single entry per CDR3 protein. The sample includes 490,000 or so distinct CDR3 sequences, 20% of them seen just once. Sequences were obtained from blood. Every receptor here comes from a man aged 35 to 55 with Graves' ophthalmopathy.

This clonotype was seen repeatedly, ten times or more. The chain is built from TRBV27 and TRBJ1-5; 10 nucleotides match TRBD1. The CDR3 runs to 16 residues. V trimming: 6 bases; J trimming: 0 bases; junction bases outside the gene matches: 5. The germline CDR1 and CDR2 sequences are MNHEY and SMNVEV (reference sequence). This CDR3 is CASRTGGEGSNQPQHF. Written as DNA, the CDR3 is TGTGCCAGCAGGACAGGGGGCGAAGGTAGCAATCAGCCCCAGCATTTT.

This clonotype has ten or more counts. This chain uses TRBV7-2 with TRBJ2-7; TRBD2 matches 9 bases. CDR3 length equals 15 residues. Trimming removed 8 bases from V and 2 bases from J; junction bases left unmatched: 10. Germline loops: CDR1 SGHTA, CDR2 FQGNSA. The CDR3 sequence is CASGTSQIKAYEQYF. CDR3 coding DNA: TGTGCCAGCGGGACTAGCCAAATTAAAGCCTACGAGCAGTACTTC.

This clonotype was counted only a few times. V usage is TRBV10-2 and J usage is TRBJ2-1, with 10 bases aligning to TRBD2. After removal of 4 bases from V and 8 bases from J, the junction contained 11 bases not matched to a gene. The CDR3 is 16 amino acids. Germline V CDR1 and CDR2: WSHSY, SAAADI. The CDR3 nucleotides read TGCGCCAGCAGTGGGAGGTTAGCGGGGGGTCCTGATGAGCAGTTCTTC. It encodes CASSGRLAGGPDEQFF.

This clonotype was picked up a small number of times. The chain recombines TRBV7-2 with TRBJ2-1, with 13 bases matching TRBD2. V shed 5 bases and J 5 bases; nucleotides not matched to a gene: 6. The CDR3 is made up of 16 amino acids. Germline V gene lookup returns CDR1 SGHTA and CDR2 FQGNSA. Written as DNA, the CDR3 is TGTGCCAGCAGCGTATCCGGGACTAGCGGGAACAATGAGCAGTTCTTC. Translated: CASSVSGTSGNNEQFF.

The table lists this clonotype with many counts. The chain joins TRBV4-1 to TRBJ2-7; either TRBD1 or TRBD2 may supply D (5 bases each). Trimming took off 4 bases at V and 0 bases at J, with 13 bases between the two ends. Germline-derived CDR1 and CDR2 are MGHRA and YSYEKL. The CDR3 sequence is 15 residues long. The CDR3 sequence: CASSRIRDVSYEQYF. CDR3 bases: TGCGCCAGCAGCCGCATTAGGGACGTCTCCTACGAGCAGTACTTC.

In this sample, this clonotype turned up a few times. This chain links TRBV30 with TRBJ2-2; no firm D call. CDR3 length equals 11 residues. The V end lost 2 bases, the J end lost 8 bases, and 6 bases lay between the germline ends. Germline V gene lookup returns CDR1 GTSNPN and CDR2 SVGIG (reference sequence). CDR3: CAWSTHGELFF. The CDR3 DNA sequence: TGTGCCTGGAGTACGCATGGGGAGCTGTTTTTT.

This clonotype was picked up many times. The chain recombines TRBV28 with TRBJ2-7; 9 nucleotides line up with TRBD2. The CDR3 has 14 residues. The V gene's germline CDR1 is MDHEN and CDR2 SYDVKM. The trim removed 4 bases at V and 7 bases at J, leaving 8 bases unmatched. The CDR3 is CASSWTSASGEQYF. The CDR3 coding sequence is TGTGCCAGCAGTTGGACTAGCGCCTCGGGGGAGCAGTACTTC.

This clonotype was counted only a few times. The J gene is TRBJ2-1, the V gene TRBV13; 7 nucleotides line up with TRBD2. The V and J ends lost 4 bases and 0 bases, in that order; junction bases with no gene match: 9. This CDR3 region has 17 residues. Germline CDR1 is PRHDT and CDR2 is FYEKMQ (reference sequence). This CDR3 is CASSSGVAGISYNEQFF. As DNA, the CDR3 is TGTGCCAGCAGCTCCGGGGTAGCGGGTATCTCCTACAATGAGCAGTTCTTC.

The rearrangement joins TRBV7-9 to TRBJ1-2; 12 bases agree with TRBD1. The CDR3 contains 17 residues. Germline CDR1 SEHNR, CDR2 FQNEAQ (reference sequence). Germline trimming cut 1 base from V and 8 bases from J; bases unmatched to any gene: 11. DNA of the CDR3: TGTGCCAGCAGCTTAGGATCCCCGGGACAGGGGGCCGGGGGCTACACCTTC. Translating gives CASSLGSPGQGAGGYTF.

The rearrangement joins TRBV11-3 to TRBJ2-3, with 15 bases that match TRBD2. CDR3 length equals 16 residues. The V segment lost 6 bases and the J segment 7 bases; nucleotides outside the gene matches: 8. Looked up from germline, CDR1 is SGHNT and CDR2 is YENEEA. CDR3 sequence (DNA): TGTGCCAGCAGTCCCGGGACTAGCGGGGGGATGAATACGCAGTATTTT. Translation gives CASSPGTSGGMNTQYF.

The CDR3 DNA reads TGTGCCAGCGGCGATTCGGGACAGGGGGCCGGGGAGCTGTTTTTT. It specifies CASGDSGQGAGELFF. The V gene is TRBV27, the J gene TRBJ2-2; 11 bases align to TRBD1. This CDR3 has 15 amino acids. The V gene's germline CDR1 is MNHEY and CDR2 SMNVEV (reference sequence). Germline trimming cut 8 bases from V and 6 bases from J; bases unmatched to any gene: 8.

This clonotype was seen a few times. The chain carries TRBV5-1 and TRBJ1-1; a possible D gene is TRBD1 (5 bases). V was clipped by 0 bases and J by 2 bases, with 8 bases between them. This CDR3 has 14 amino acids. The germline gives CDR1 SGHRS, CDR2 YFSETQ. CDR3 sequence: CASSLARDNTEAFF. CDR3 in DNA: TGCGCCAGCAGCTTGGCCAGGGATAACACTGAAGCTTTCTTT.

This clonotype was recorded a few times. The chain is built from TRBV6-5 and TRBJ1-2; D unresolved. This CDR3 comprises 12 residues. V was shortened by 5 bases and J by 2 bases, with 6 bases between the two germline ends. CDR1 and CDR2 from the germline V gene are MNHEY and SVGAGI. In DNA form, the CDR3 reads TGTGCCAGCAGTACCGACAACTATGGCTACACCTTC. This translates into CASSTDNYGYTF.

This clonotype was picked up many times. This chain connects TRBV30 to TRBJ1-3; the D gene is possibly TRBD1 (5 bases). With 0 bases removed from V and 2 bases from J, the gap between germline ends came to 8 bases. The CDR3 sequence is 14 residues long. Germline V gene lookup returns CDR1 GTSNPN and CDR2 SVGIG (reference sequence). CDR3 coding DNA: TGTGCCTGGAGTGTAGGGGCAACTGGAAACACCATATATTTT. Translating gives CAWSVGATGNTIYF. Using reference TRBV30 and TRBJ1-3 for the parts outside the CDR3, the full variable domain is SQTIHQWPATLVQPVGSPLSLECTVEGTSNPNLYWYRQAAGRGLQLLFYSVGIGQISSEVPQNLSASRPQDRQFILSSKKLLLSDSGFYLCAWSVGATGNTIYFGEGSWLTVV.

The table lists this clonotype with many counts. Mismatch with germline at one junction end may stem from a read error. The V gene is TRBV7-9, the J gene TRBJ1-1; no reliable D call. This CDR3 comprises 12 residues. The germline gives CDR1 SEHNR, CDR2 FQNEAQ (reference sequence). CDR3 sequence reads: CASSFEGTEAFF. CDR3 bases: TGCGCCAGCAGCTTTGAAGGCACTGAAGCTTTCTTT. The full variable domain, completed using reference TRBV7-9 and TRBJ1-1, is DTGVSQNPRHKITKRGQNVTFRCDPISEHNRLYWYRQTLGQGPEFLTYFQNEAQLEKSRLLSDRFSAERPKGSFSTLEIQRTEQGDSAMYLCASSFEGTEAFFGQGTRLTVV.

Turning to this clonotype: A single base separates this from a much larger clone, so it may be a read error. The chain uses TRBV29-1 and TRBJ2-1; D perhaps matches TRBD2 (6 bases). From germline, CDR1 is SQVTM and CDR2 ANQGSEA. The length of the CDR3 is 13 residues. Trimming removed 0 bases from V and 8 bases from J, with 11 bases in between. The CDR3 loop is CSVEDRWGDEQFF. The CDR3 DNA follows: TGCAGCGTTGAAGATCGATGGGGGGATGAGCAGTTCTTC.

This clonotype appeared many times. The CDR3 DNA follows: TGTGCCATTTCGAGGGGACAGGGCTACGAGCAGTACTTC. As protein: CAISRGQGYEQYF. The chain links TRBV3-1 to TRBJ2-7, with 9 bases aligning to TRBD1. The length of the CDR3 is 13 residues. In germline, CDR1 is LGHDT, CDR2 YNNKEL (reference sequence). The ends lost 10 bases at V and 3 bases at J; junction bases unmatched: 7.

Many counts were recorded for this clonotype. This rearrangement joins TRBV20-1 to TRBJ2-7; TRBD2 aligns across 11 bases. There are 14 residues in the CDR3. Germline CDR1 and CDR2: DFQATT and SNEGSKA (reference sequence). V gave up 6 bases and J gave up 4 bases; unmatched junction bases: 8. The CDR3 DNA is TGCAGTGCCCCGGGACTAGCGGAGCGATACGAGCAGTACTTC. Its translation is CSAPGLAERYEQYF.

The V call is TRBV6-5, the J call TRBJ1-4, with D perhaps TRBD1 (5 bases). Trimming cost V 2 bases and J 2 bases, with 9 bases left between them. Germline-derived CDR1 and CDR2 are MNHEY and SVGAGI. There are 15 residues in the CDR3. CDR3 in amino acids: CASSYGGGTNEKLFF. As DNA, the CDR3 is TGTGCCAGCAGTTACGGGGGGGGGACTAATGAAAAACTGTTTTTT.

This clonotype was observed a handful of times. V and J are TRBV5-4 and TRBJ1-2; D is possibly TRBD1 (5 bases). Germline CDR1 reads SGHNT; CDR2 reads YYREEE (reference sequence). The CDR3 is made up of 15 amino acids. Trimming cost V 1 base and J 5 bases, with 15 bases left between them. CDR3 residues: CASSLQGGRKYGYTF. The CDR3 DNA sequence: TGTGCCAGCAGCTTGCAGGGCGGACGGAAGTATGGCTACACCTTC.

The sample holds many counts of this clonotype. The chain is built from TRBV30 and TRBJ2-7; D is perhaps TRBD1 (6 bases). Germline lookup yields CDR1 GTSNPN and CDR2 SVGIG (reference sequence). The CDR3 runs to 12 residues. The V gene lost 3 bases and the J gene lost 5 bases, with 11 bases spanning the gap. The CDR3 reads CAWRDSRDEQYF. DNA for the CDR3: TGTGCCTGGAGGGACAGTCGGGACGAGCAGTACTTC.

This clonotype was detected many times. CDR3 DNA: TGTGCCACCAGCAGGGGGAAGACGGCCGAGCAGTTCTTC. Its translation is CATSRGKTAEQFF. The chain joins TRBV15 to TRBJ2-1, with D unresolved. The CDR3 contains 13 residues. Germline CDR1 LNHNV, CDR2 YYDKDF (reference sequence). Trimming took off 3 bases at V and 10 bases at J, with 13 bases between the two ends.

The V and J genes are TRBV28 and TRBJ2-7; D remains unclear. The CDR3 runs 11 residues. Germline V gene sequence: CDR1 MDHEN, CDR2 SYDVKM. V dropped 5 bases and J dropped 6 bases, with 8 bases sitting between them. CDR3 DNA: TGTGCCAGCAGTGAAGTTTCCGAGCAGTACTTC. Translated: CASSEVSEQYF.

This clonotype was observed a handful of times. The V gene is TRBV13, the J gene TRBJ2-7; D unclear. Germline V gene data show CDR1 as PRHDT and CDR2 as FYEKMQ (reference sequence). CDR3 size: 14 residues. Trimming pared 5 bases from V and 2 bases from J, leaving 13 bases between. The CDR3 coding sequence is TGTGCCAGCAGCACCCGGACGCGGCCCTACGAGCAGTACTTC. Translated: CASSTRTRPYEQYF.

This chain links TRBV12-5 with TRBJ2-7; 10 bases agree with TRBD1. This CDR3 has 13 amino acids. With 7 bases clipped from V and 4 bases from J, the junction kept 4 bases outside the gene matches. The V gene's germline CDR1 is LGHNT and CDR2 FRNRAP. This CDR3 is CASVRTGGYEQYF. The CDR3 nucleotides read TGTGCTAGTGTTCGGACAGGGGGATACGAGCAGTACTTC.

This clonotype was detected many times. This chain joins TRBV7-8 and TRBJ1-1; no firm D call. Looked up from germline, CDR1 is SGHVS and CDR2 is FQNEAQ. The CDR3 has 13 amino acids. CDR3 loop: CASKEHMNTEAFF. CDR3 DNA: TGTGCGTCAAAGGAACACATGAACACTGAAGCTTTCTTT.

The chain employs TRBV2 and TRBJ2-5; possibly TRBD2 for D (7 bases). CDR1 SNHLY and CDR2 FYNNEI come from the germline V gene. V gave up 7 bases and J gave up 5 bases, with 14 bases separating them. This CDR3 is 13 amino acids long. CDR3 in amino acids: CASITEGGETQYF. The CDR3 DNA follows: TGTGCCAGCATCACGGAGGGGGGGGAGACCCAGTACTTC.

This clonotype was counted ten times or more. The genes are TRBV7-9 and TRBJ2-7, with TRBD1 matching 9 bases. From germline, CDR1 is SEHNR and CDR2 FQNEAQ (reference sequence). This CDR3 spans 17 amino acids. V was clipped by 4 bases and J by 1 base; unmatched bases: 11. The CDR3 sequence is CASSYGTGNVGSYEQYF. CDR3 bases: TGTGCCAGCAGCTACGGGACAGGGAATGTCGGGTCCTACGAGCAGTACTTC.